Shown below are 30 T cell receptor beta chains from a single sample sequenced in a study of beta chain features in type 1 diabetes. As every portion of the isolated RNA was reverse transcribed, the sequencing read expressed TCRB transcripts. Clones were sequenced by immunoSEQ multiplex PCR, and TCRdb holds only the in-frame ones, with some missing. Found here are 900,000 or so clones, around a sixth of them singletons; the top ten hold about 0.02%. Sequencing used naive CD4+ T cells from blood. Receptors were obtained from a woman under 30 in good health.

V and J are TRBV11-1 and TRBJ2-7; TRBD2 matches at 7 bases. Germline loops: CDR1 SGHAT, CDR2 FQDESV (reference sequence). CDR3 length: 16 residues. J gave up 2 bases and V 5 bases, and 12 bases lay outside the gene matches. CDR3 coding DNA: TGTGCCAGCAGCGGTCCTGGCGGGAGTCGCCCCTACGAGCAGTACTTC. As protein: CASSGPGGSRPYEQYF.

This chain joins TRBV15 and TRBJ2-7; D tentatively reads TRBD1 or TRBD2 (6 bases each). The CDR3 length is 16 residues. Trimming left V 0 bases short and J 5 bases short, with 17 bases between. Germline values: CDR1 LNHNV, CDR2 YYDKDF (reference sequence). The CDR3, as DNA: TGTGCCACCAGCAGAGATCCGGGGGCCCCTTACGACGAGCAGTACTTC. Translating it yields CATSRDPGAPYDEQYF. The whole variable domain, remainder taken from reference TRBV15 and TRBJ2-7, is DAMVIQNPRYQVTQFGKPVTLSCSQTLNHNVMYWYQQKSSQAPKLLFHYYDKDFNNEADTPDNFQSRRPNTSFCFLDIRSPGLGDTAMYLCATSRDPGAPYDEQYFGPGTRLTVT.

The chain is built from TRBV27 and TRBJ1-2, with a possible D match to TRBD1 (5 bases). The CDR3 runs to 15 residues. Germline loops: CDR1 MNHEY, CDR2 SMNVEV (reference sequence). V gave up 2 bases and J gave up 4 bases, with 14 bases separating them. This CDR3 reads CASSLAGRTTYGYTF. The CDR3 coding sequence is TGTGCCAGCAGTTTAGCGGGACGAACGACCTATGGCTACACCTTC.

The V call is TRBV5-4, the J call TRBJ1-1; 7 bases are a match to TRBD1. The CDR3 spans 13 residues. Per the germline V gene, CDR1 is SGHNT and CDR2 is YYREEE (reference sequence). With 4 bases clipped from V and 4 bases from J, the junction kept 4 bases outside the gene matches. The DNA of the CDR3 is TGTGCCAGCAGCGAGCCAGGGGGCACTGAAGCTTTCTTT. Its translation is CASSEPGGTEAFF.

J is TRBJ2-7 and V is TRBV11-2; D remains unclear. This CDR3 is 11 amino acids long. Germline loops: CDR1 SGHAT, CDR2 FQNNGV. The CDR3 DNA sequence: TGTGCTAGTCGAAAGGCTCGGGAGCAGTACTTC. It codes for CASRKAREQYF.

The chain employs TRBV27 and TRBJ2-7; D is perhaps TRBD2 (6 bases). With 3 bases removed from V and 4 bases from J, the gap between germline ends came to 16 bases. Looked up from germline, CDR1 is MNHEY and CDR2 is SMNVEV (reference sequence). The CDR3 length is 15 residues. CDR3 sequence reads: CASSFNAGKVYEQYF. As DNA, the CDR3 is TGTGCCAGCAGTTTTAATGCGGGGAAGGTGTACGAGCAGTACTTC.

The chain joins TRBV11-2 to TRBJ2-7; 11 bases are a match to TRBD1. This CDR3 is built from 15 residues. After removal of 5 bases from V and 3 bases from J, the junction contained 6 bases not matched to a gene. Germline V CDR1 and CDR2: SGHAT, FQNNGV. The CDR3 protein is CASSRTGTGGYEQYF. In DNA form, the CDR3 reads TGTGCCAGCAGCCGCACCGGGACAGGGGGCTACGAGCAGTACTTC.

The CDR3: CASCLTGSSYNEQFF. DNA of the CDR3: TGTGCCAGCTGCTTAACGGGATCGTCTTACAATGAGCAGTTCTTC. V is TRBV2 and J is TRBJ2-1; a weak D match, TRBD2 (5 bases). V shed 8 bases and J shed 4 bases, with 18 bases lying between them. Germline V lookup: CDR1 SNHLY, CDR2 FYNNEI. The length of the CDR3 is 15 residues.

This clone was recorded once. The CDR3 region has the DNA TGTGCCACCAGCAGAGAGAAGGGGGTGTCTGCAAAGACCCAGTACTTC. This translates into CATSREKGVSAKTQYF. The V and J genes are TRBV15 and TRBJ2-5, with a tentative D call TRBD1 (6 bases). V gave up 0 bases and J gave up 6 bases, with 17 bases separating them. CDR3 length: 16 amino acids. Germline loops: CDR1 LNHNV, CDR2 YYDKDF (reference sequence). The full variable domain, its missing parts supplied by reference TRBV15 and TRBJ2-5, is DAMVIQNPRYQVTQFGKPVTLSCSQTLNHNVMYWYQQKSSQAPKLLFHYYDKDFNNEADTPDNFQSRRPNTSFCFLDIRSPGLGDTAMYLCATSREKGVSAKTQYFGPGTRLLVL.

This clone has just a few counts. J is TRBJ2-2 and V is TRBV7-6, with 8 bases identical to TRBD1. Germline lookup yields CDR1 SGHVS and CDR2 FNYEAQ. With 0 bases clipped from V and 2 bases from J, the junction kept 2 bases outside the gene matches. The CDR3 loop spans 16 amino acids. In DNA form, the CDR3 reads TGTGCCAGCAGCTTAGCCCCAGGGGGCAACACCGGGGAGCTGTTTTTT. It encodes CASSLAPGGNTGELFF.

The chain recombines TRBV7-2 with TRBJ2-5; 7 positions match TRBD2. CDR1 is SGHTA, CDR2 FQGNSA, per germline. The CDR3 has 16 amino acids. J gave up 2 bases and V 5 bases, and 11 bases lay outside the gene matches. Here the CDR3 reads CASSPGALAEQETQYF. The CDR3 DNA reads TGTGCCAGCAGCCCCGGCGCGCTAGCGGAACAAGAGACCCAGTACTTC. Complete variable domain (other parts from reference TRBV7-2 and TRBJ2-5): GAGVSQSPSNKVTEKGKDVELRCDPISGHTALYWYRQSLGQGLEFLIYFQGNSAPDKSGLPSDRFSAERTGGSVSTLTIQRTQQEDSAVYLCASSPGALAEQETQYFGPGTRLLVL.

The chain recombines TRBV28 with TRBJ2-2; D call uncertain. The CDR3 runs to 15 residues. The ends were cut back, 6 bases at V and 0 bases at J, with 11 bases in the middle. Germline-derived CDR1 and CDR2 are MDHEN and SYDVKM. The CDR3 sequence is CASSLPVANTGELFF. The DNA of the CDR3 is TGTGCCAGCAGCCTCCCCGTCGCGAACACCGGGGAGCTGTTTTTT.

J is TRBJ2-2 and V is TRBV7-2; 8 bases match TRBD1. Germline loops: CDR1 SGHTA, CDR2 FQGNSA. Trimming removed 1 base from V and 4 bases from J; junction bases left unmatched: 2. The CDR3 has 15 amino acids. The CDR3 DNA follows: TGTGCCAGCAGCTTAGGGGACAGGCTCACCGGGGAGCTGTTTTTT. Its protein product is CASSLGDRLTGELFF.

The chain is built from TRBV21-1 and TRBJ1-5; TRBD1 was called by the table and not checked on the DNA. TRBV21-1 is described as a pseudogene. This CDR3 is built from 15 residues. CDR3 coding DNA: TGTGCCAGCCGCCTGCTCTTGGCTAGCAATCAGCCCCAGCATTTT. Translation: CASRLLLASNQPQHF.

This chain connects TRBV7-2 to TRBJ2-5; a possible D gene is TRBD1 (6 bases). There are 15 residues in the CDR3. The germline V gene encodes CDR1 SGHTA and CDR2 FQGNSA. Deletions cut 5 bases from V and 1 base from J, with 14 bases between. CDR3 loop: CASSQGQGIQETQYF. The CDR3 DNA is TGTGCCAGCAGCCAAGGCCAGGGGATCCAAGAGACCCAGTACTTC.

The chain has TRBV5-1 and TRBJ2-1; D is perhaps TRBD2 (5 bases). CDR3 length equals 14 residues. Trimming removed 0 bases at V and 9 bases at J, with 13 bases between. Germline V lookup: CDR1 SGHRS, CDR2 YFSETQ. The CDR3 coding sequence is TGCGCCAGCAGCTTGGGCCCCGGGGTGCTTGAGCAGTTCTTC. It yields the protein CASSLGPGVLEQFF.

This clone was seen only a few times. The V call is TRBV25-1, the J call TRBJ2-4, with D perhaps being TRBD1 or TRBD2 (5 bases each). Germline assignment: CDR1 MGHDK and CDR2 SYGVNS. Trimming took 3 bases from V and 6 from J, leaving 12 bases between them. This CDR3 has 14 residues. The CDR3 bases are TGTGCCAGCAGTGACAGGGACCGGGGAAACATTCAGTACTTC. Encoded protein: CASSDRDRGNIQYF. The full variable domain, in which reference TRBV25-1 and TRBJ2-4 provide the parts outside the CDR3, is EADIYQTPRYLVIGTGKKITLECSQTMGHDKMYWYQQDPGMELHLIHYSYGVNSTEKGDLSSESTVSRIRTEHFPLTLESARPSHTSQYLCASSDRDRGNIQYFGAGTRLSVL.

This rearrangement joins TRBV14 to TRBJ1-2; tentative D call: TRBD1 (6 bases). V lost 3 bases and J lost 10, with 18 bases in between. Germline CDR1 reads SGHDN; CDR2 reads FVKESK. CDR3 length: 14 residues. The CDR3 spells CASSQYTRGGIYTF. CDR3 coding DNA: TGTGCCAGCAGCCAGTATACCCGAGGGGGGATCTACACCTTC.

The chain joins TRBV5-1 to TRBJ2-1; no reliable D call. CDR3 length: 16 residues. CDR1 is SGHRS and CDR2 is YFSETQ in the germline V gene. Trimming took off 4 bases at V and 8 bases at J, with 22 bases between the two ends. The CDR3 protein is CASSPGVSRWIDEQFF. CDR3 DNA sequence: TGCGCCAGCAGCCCCGGCGTGTCTAGATGGATTGATGAGCAGTTCTTC.

This clone was picked up a small number of times. The rearrangement joins TRBV11-2 to TRBJ2-7; D not resolved. V was shortened by 0 bases and J by 0 bases, with 6 bases between the two germline ends. This CDR3 has 14 residues. CDR1 is SGHAT and CDR2 is FQNNGV in the germline V gene. CDR3 DNA: TGTGCCAGCAGCTTAGATCTCTACTCCTACGAGCAGTACTTC. This gives the protein CASSLDLYSYEQYF.

J is TRBJ2-3 and V is TRBV18; D gene ambiguous. Trimming left V 4 bases short and J 3 bases short, with 5 bases between. This CDR3 region has 12 residues. Looked up from germline, CDR1 is KGHSH and CDR2 is LQKENI. CDR3 bases: TGTGCCAGCTCACGAAAAACAGATACGCAGTATTTT. Translation gives CASSRKTDTQYF.

The chain joins TRBV2 to TRBJ1-1; no firm D call. V shed 5 bases and J shed 11 bases, with 15 bases lying between them. The CDR3 covers 12 residues. CDR1 is SNHLY and CDR2 is FYNNEI in the germline V gene. CDR3 in amino acids: CASSTNRDGAFF. As DNA, the CDR3 is TGTGCCAGCAGTACTAATAGAGATGGGGCTTTCTTT.

J is TRBJ2-7 and V is TRBV25-1, with TRBD2 matching 13 bases. CDR3 length: 16 residues. The V and J ends lost 5 bases and 4 bases, in that order; junction bases with no gene match: 8. Looked up from germline, CDR1 is MGHDK and CDR2 is SYGVNS. The DNA of the CDR3 is TGTGCCAGCAGTTCGGGACTAGCGGGGCCCAGTTACGAGCAGTACTTC. Amino acids: CASSSGLAGPSYEQYF.

The chain recombines TRBV10-3 with TRBJ2-1, with D perhaps TRBD1 or TRBD2 (5 bases each). The CDR3 runs 15 residues. V was shortened by 6 bases and J by 5 bases, with 17 bases between the two germline ends. The germline V gene has CDR1 ENHRY and CDR2 SYGVKD. The chain's CDR3 is CAIRDPRGRDNEQFF. The CDR3 DNA sequence: TGTGCCATCAGAGACCCTCGGGGCCGGGACAATGAGCAGTTCTTC.

V gene TRBV6-1 combines with J gene TRBJ2-1, with 8 bases fitting TRBD1. CDR3 length: 16 residues. The germline CDR1 and CDR2 sequences are MNHNS and SASEGT. Trimming at V came to 0 bases and at J to 12 bases, leaving 13 bases not matched to a gene. CDR3 in DNA: TGTGCCAGCAGTGAAGCCTGGACAGGGTCGATAAGAAGGCAGTTCTTC. Its protein product is CASSEAWTGSIRRQFF.

This clone has only a few counts. The chain couples TRBV11-2 to TRBJ1-1; D gene uncertain. Trimming pared 5 bases from V and 5 bases from J, leaving 15 bases between. The CDR3 is 14 residues long. CDR1 and CDR2 (germline): SGHAT, FQNNGV. CDR3 bases: TGTGCCAGCAGCCTAGGGCCAGCGGGAACTGAAGCTTTCTTT. Translated: CASSLGPAGTEAFF.

This clone was seen a few times. CDR3 sequence reads: CASSALSSGANVLTF. CDR3 coding DNA: TGTGCCAGCAGCGCGCTCAGCTCTGGGGCCAACGTCCTGACTTTC. The chain carries TRBV9 and TRBJ2-6; D is uncertain. Looked up from germline, CDR1 is SGDLS and CDR2 is YYNGEE. The V and J ends lost 3 bases and 0 bases respectively, with 7 bases between them. The CDR3 spans 15 residues.

This clone was detected a few times. The J gene is TRBJ2-2, the V gene TRBV4-1, with 11 bases matching TRBD2. The CDR3 length is 16 residues. The V and J ends lost 4 bases and 1 base, in that order; junction bases with no gene match: 2. Germline loops: CDR1 MGHRA, CDR2 YSYEKL. The CDR3 DNA is TGCGCCAGCAGCCCGGGACTAGCGGAGAACACCGGGGAGCTGTTTTTT. Translated: CASSPGLAENTGELFF.

The CDR3 bases are TGCAGTGCTAGCCAATACGAGCAGTACTTC. Protein sequence: CSASQYEQYF. The rearrangement joins TRBV20-1 to TRBJ2-7; D call uncertain. CDR1 and CDR2 from the germline V gene are DFQATT and SNEGSKA (reference sequence). The ends were cut back, 3 bases at V and 4 bases at J, with 4 bases in the middle. CDR3 length: 10 residues.

This chain links TRBV7-9 with TRBJ2-7; 7 bases align to TRBD2. This CDR3 comprises 14 residues. Germline trimming cut 4 bases from V and 5 bases from J; bases unmatched to any gene: 8. The germline CDR1 and CDR2 sequences are SEHNR and FQNEAQ (reference sequence). CDR3 DNA: TGTGCCAGCAGCTCCGGGACTACCATGAACGAGCAGTACTTC. It translates to CASSSGTTMNEQYF.